The entry below gives a single T cell receptor beta chain sequence along with its context. The table lists this clone with a few counts. Its binding antigen is unknown. Qualities for individual bases were not recorded, and no much larger clone is one base off. This sample is drawn from a study of OX40 agonist ivuxolimab in advanced cancers. General notes on the study: The costimulatory receptor OX40 (CD134) was targeted by ivuxolimab, a fully human IgG2 agonistic monoclonal antibody. Intravenous ivuxolimab was administered to patients every 2 weeks at six dose levels: 0.01, 0.1, 0.3, 1.5, 3 and 10 mg/kg. Among the approximately 50 dose-escalation patients, about 19 had hepatocellular carcinoma, about 15 melanoma, 9 renal cell carcinoma and 9 head and neck cancer. In the dose-escalation cohort, about four fifths of patients were male, and the mean age was roughly 60 years with a range of roughly 20 to 85. Patients were allowed to have had prior anti-PD-1, anti-PD-L1 or anti-CTLA-4 therapy, and around 41% of the dose-escalation patients had previously received checkpoint inhibitors. Partial responses were achieved by three dose-escalation patients, of whom one had hepatocellular carcinoma and two had cutaneous melanoma. The purpose of peripheral TCRbeta sequencing was to test whether ivuxolimab changed TCR sequence diversity and led to clonal T-cell expansion. The paper covers the monotherapy dose-escalation part of the phase I ivuxolimab trial, which included N ≈ 57 patients. What the authors observed across the whole study: In the 0.1-3.0 mg/kg groups, partial responders had among the lowest normalized peripheral clonal expansion, particularly in CD8+ T cells. On average, CD8+ T cells showed more expanded clones than CD4+ T cells after ivuxolimab. Which antigens the clonally expanded peripheral T cells were specific for was not determined. At doses of 0.1 to 3.0 mg/kg, clonal expansion of both CD4+ and CD8+ T cells in blood was seen between baseline and week 6. Low levels of normalized T-cell clonal expansion were also shown by some nonresponding patients.

Patients with a history of autoimmune disease or receiving systemic immunosuppression were excluded from the trial. Peripheral blood for TCR sequencing was collected from all dose cohorts at baseline, on cycle 4 day 1, and on cycle 7 day 1. Samples came from an open-label, multicenter, first-in-human phase I dose-escalation trial of ivuxolimab. Adults with locally advanced or metastatic head and neck squamous cell, hepatocellular, melanoma or renal cell carcinoma were enrolled in the trial. Before TCR sequencing, CD4+ T cells and CD8+ T cells were sorted from peripheral blood as separate populations. For sequencing of the TCRbeta CDR3 region, genomic DNA was extracted from the sorted cells. TCRbeta CDR3 regions were sequenced using the immunoSEQ Assay. In TCRdb, the immuneACCESS table is reduced to in-frame sequences with V and J assigned. These tables do not hold every clone; where another copy was compared, an unresolved V gene accounts for under half, and the others remain unexplained. Here the sample has some 70,000 clones; around 82% occur a single time. Of the sample, about 7.9% falls within the top ten clones.

The material was CD4+ or CD8+ T cells sorted from blood, obtained in a trial of the OX40 agonist ivuxolimab. The receptor was derived from an adult with an advanced solid tumor such as melanoma, head and neck, liver or kidney cancer.

The CDR3 reads as follows: CASSAGTKDNSPLHF. In nucleotide form, the sequence is TGTGCCAGCAGTGCGGGGACTAAGGATAATTCACCCCTCCACTTT. The rearranged segments are TRBV6-6 and TRBJ1-6, and the D gene may be TRBD1, 5 bases matching. CDR1 is given as MNHNY and CDR2 as SVGAGI, both from the germline V gene (reference sequence). The CDR3, from cysteine to phenylalanine, totals 15 residues. Of all the DNA, just the CDR3 is kept, 45 bases in frame from base 1. V and J lose 5 bases and 5 bases, and a span of 13 bases separates them.